Listed below are T cell receptor beta chains from one sample, sequenced in a study of cytomegalovirus exposure and HLA in healthy donors. Sequenced by immunoSEQ multiplex PCR; TCRdb stores in-frame clones only, minus some. The sample carries roughly 100,000 clones, about four fifths recorded once. Sequenced: PBMCs. Receptors were obtained from a man in his thirties or forties in good health and CMV-seronegative. Each CDR3 is given with its conserved first and last residue. Fields, in order: V gene, clone size, D gene, J gene, CDR3 DNA, CDR3 protein. D genes are given only for firm matches. Only part of the rows carry a size: once, few, many, or a class if the clone is expanded.

v_call: TRBV18
clone_size: -
d_call: -
j_call: TRBJ1-2
cdr3_nt: TGTGCCAGCTCCGAAAGCACAGGGAACTATGGCTACACCTTC
cdr3_aa: CASSESTGNYGYTF

v_call: TRBV28
clone_size: -
d_call: -
j_call: TRBJ1-5
cdr3_nt: TGTGCCAGCAGCGAGGGGGTGAGCAATCAGCCCCAGCATTTT
cdr3_aa: CASSEGVSNQPQHF

v_call: TRBV29-1
clone_size: few
d_call: TRBD1
j_call: TRBJ1-1
cdr3_nt: TGCAGCGTCAGGACAGGGGGCTATGCTTTCTTT
cdr3_aa: CSVRTGGYAFF

v_call: TRBV5-6
clone_size: -
d_call: TRBD1
j_call: TRBJ1-1
cdr3_nt: TGTGCCAGCAGCTTGGGGCGATCAGGGGGCGGTGGAGCTTTCTTT
cdr3_aa: CASSLGRSGGGGAFF

v_call: TRBV27
clone_size: -
d_call: TRBD1
j_call: TRBJ2-1
cdr3_nt: TGTGCCAGCAGTCTAGGGACAGACAATGAGCAGTTCTTC
cdr3_aa: CASSLGTDNEQFF

v_call: TRBV6-1
clone_size: -
d_call: TRBD2
j_call: TRBJ2-3
cdr3_nt: TGTGCCAGTAGACTAGCGGGGGGGCCCAATACGCAGTATTTT
cdr3_aa: CASRLAGGPNTQYF

v_call: TRBV30
clone_size: -
d_call: TRBD1
j_call: TRBJ1-4
cdr3_nt: TGTGCCTGGAGTAGGGACAGGGGTCAAGAAAAACTGTTTTTT
cdr3_aa: CAWSRDRGQEKLFF

v_call: TRBV29-1
clone_size: -
d_call: TRBD1
j_call: TRBJ1-2
cdr3_nt: TGCAGCGTGGTCCCGGGACAGGGATTGGGGATCTATGGCTACACCTTC
cdr3_aa: CSVVPGQGLGIYGYTF

v_call: TRBV4-3
clone_size: -
d_call: TRBD1
j_call: TRBJ1-5
cdr3_nt: TGCGCCAGCAGCCAAGACAGGGGGCGAGGCAATCAGCCCCAGCATTTT
cdr3_aa: CASSQDRGRGNQPQHF

v_call: TRBV5-6
clone_size: -
d_call: TRBD2
j_call: TRBJ2-2
cdr3_nt: TGTGCCAGCAGCTTGTTGTCACGCGGGAGGGCCGGGAACACCGGGGAGCTGTTTTTT
cdr3_aa: CASSLLSRGRAGNTGELFF

v_call: TRBV18
clone_size: -
d_call: -
j_call: TRBJ1-4
cdr3_nt: TGTGCCAGCTCACCAAGCTTAACTAATGAAAAACTGTTTTTT
cdr3_aa: CASSPSLTNEKLFF

v_call: TRBV19
clone_size: -
d_call: TRBD1
j_call: TRBJ2-1
cdr3_nt: TGTGCCAGTAGTATTCAGGACAGGGTAACCAATGAGCAGTTCTTC
cdr3_aa: CASSIQDRVTNEQFF

v_call: TRBV5-8
clone_size: -
d_call: -
j_call: TRBJ2-2
cdr3_nt: TGTGCCAGCAGCTTGCAAGGGGAAAGCACCGGGGAGCTGTTTTTT
cdr3_aa: CASSLQGESTGELFF

v_call: TRBV15
clone_size: -
d_call: TRBD1
j_call: TRBJ2-6
cdr3_nt: TGTGCCACCAGCAACTTCCGGGACAGGCACTCCTCTGGGGCCAACGTCCTGACTTTC
cdr3_aa: CATSNFRDRHSSGANVLTF

v_call: TRBV7-2
clone_size: -
d_call: -
j_call: TRBJ2-7
cdr3_nt: TGTGCCAGCAGCTTACCGGGGGGCCCTAGGGAGCAGTACTTC
cdr3_aa: CASSLPGGPREQYF

v_call: TRBV20-1
clone_size: -
d_call: -
j_call: TRBJ1-2
cdr3_nt: TGCAGTGGTATAGATAATGGCTACACCTTC
cdr3_aa: CSGIDNGYTF

v_call: TRBV19
clone_size: -
d_call: -
j_call: TRBJ1-1
cdr3_nt: TGTGCCAGTAGTGCTCAGATAGGGGTGACTGAAGCTTTCTTT
cdr3_aa: CASSAQIGVTEAFF

v_call: TRBV14
clone_size: -
d_call: -
j_call: TRBJ1-6
cdr3_nt: TGTGCCAGCAGCCAAGTGCAGCGGGGATCACCCCTCCACTTT
cdr3_aa: CASSQVQRGSPLHF

v_call: TRBV19
clone_size: -
d_call: TRBD1
j_call: TRBJ2-7
cdr3_nt: TGTGCCAGTAGTATGGACAGGTGGTCCTACGAGCAGTACTTC
cdr3_aa: CASSMDRWSYEQYF

v_call: TRBV10-1
clone_size: -
d_call: -
j_call: TRBJ2-2
cdr3_nt: TGCGCCAGCAGCCAGGGTGCCGGGGAGCTGTTTTTT
cdr3_aa: CASSQGAGELFF

v_call: TRBV19
clone_size: few
d_call: -
j_call: TRBJ1-1
cdr3_nt: TGTGCCAGTAGTCCAGGTGGGGGGACTTGGAACACTGAAGCTTTCTTT
cdr3_aa: CASSPGGGTWNTEAFF

v_call: TRBV2
clone_size: -
d_call: -
j_call: TRBJ2-7
cdr3_nt: TGTGCCAGCAGTGTTGGGCTAGCGACCTACGAGCAGTACTTC
cdr3_aa: CASSVGLATYEQYF

v_call: TRBV11-2
clone_size: few
d_call: -
j_call: TRBJ1-4
cdr3_nt: TGTGCCAGCAGCTTAGACGCAGGGCATAATGAAAAACTGTTTTTT
cdr3_aa: CASSLDAGHNEKLFF

v_call: TRBV19
clone_size: -
d_call: -
j_call: TRBJ2-7
cdr3_nt: TGTGCCAGTAGTATTAGCGGAACGCTTGTATCTAACGAGCAGTACTTC
cdr3_aa: CASSISGTLVSNEQYF

v_call: TRBV6-4
clone_size: -
d_call: TRBD1
j_call: TRBJ2-2
cdr3_nt: TGTGCCAGCAGTGACAACGGACAGGGAGGTTGGACCGGGGAGCTGTTTTTT
cdr3_aa: CASSDNGQGGWTGELFF

v_call: TRBV29-1
clone_size: -
d_call: TRBD2
j_call: TRBJ2-2
cdr3_nt: TGCAGCGCCCGGATACCTCGCTCGTGGGAGGGAATATTTGCCGGGGAGCTGTTTTTT
cdr3_aa: CSARIPRSWEGIFAGELFF

v_call: TRBV14
clone_size: few
d_call: TRBD1
j_call: TRBJ1-1
cdr3_nt: TGTGCCAGCAGCCACTGGACAGGCCAGTGGGAAGCTTTCTTT
cdr3_aa: CASSHWTGQWEAFF

v_call: TRBV18
clone_size: once
d_call: -
j_call: TRBJ2-7
cdr3_nt: TGTGCCAGCTCACCAGCGAGTTACGAGCAGTACTTC
cdr3_aa: CASSPASYEQYF

v_call: TRBV4-3
clone_size: -
d_call: -
j_call: TRBJ2-7
cdr3_nt: TGCGCCAGCAGCCGTGGGCAGGGGTCCTACGAGCAGTACTTC
cdr3_aa: CASSRGQGSYEQYF

v_call: TRBV21-1
clone_size: -
d_call: -
j_call: TRBJ2-7
cdr3_nt: TGTGCCAGCAGCAATGGGACTAGCGGGGACCTCTACGAGCAGTACTTC
cdr3_aa: CASSNGTSGDLYEQYF

v_call: TRBV7-2
clone_size: -
d_call: -
j_call: TRBJ1-2
cdr3_nt: TGTGCCAGCAGCCCCGTTTTGGCCCCTAACTATGGCTACACCTTC
cdr3_aa: CASSPVLAPNYGYTF

v_call: TRBV15
clone_size: -
d_call: -
j_call: TRBJ2-1
cdr3_nt: TGTGCCACCAGCAGAGTGGGCGGGCTATACAATGAGCAGTTCTTC
cdr3_aa: CATSRVGGLYNEQFF

v_call: TRBV27
clone_size: -
d_call: -
j_call: TRBJ1-2
cdr3_nt: TGTGCCAGCAGTTTAGCGGCTAACTATGGCTACACCTTC
cdr3_aa: CASSLAANYGYTF

v_call: TRBV7-9
clone_size: -
d_call: -
j_call: TRBJ1-2
cdr3_nt: TGTGCCAGCAGCTTCCGTAGCTATGGCTACACCTTC
cdr3_aa: CASSFRSYGYTF

v_call: TRBV4-1
clone_size: -
d_call: -
j_call: TRBJ1-2
cdr3_nt: TGCGCCAGCAGCCCCCTGGGACTGAACTATGGCTACACCTTC
cdr3_aa: CASSPLGLNYGYTF

v_call: TRBV2
clone_size: -
d_call: -
j_call: TRBJ2-7
cdr3_nt: TGTGCCAGCAACGAAGAGGCGGCGAGCTCCTACGAGCAGTACTTC
cdr3_aa: CASNEEAASSYEQYF

v_call: TRBV27
clone_size: -
d_call: -
j_call: TRBJ2-3
cdr3_nt: TGTGCCAGCAGTTTGGGCGGACAGTCTATAGATACGCAGTATTTT
cdr3_aa: CASSLGGQSIDTQYF

v_call: TRBV4-3
clone_size: -
d_call: -
j_call: TRBJ2-1
cdr3_nt: TGCGCCAGCAGCCAAGATCTAGGTGGGAGTCTCCACAATGAGCAGTTCTTC
cdr3_aa: CASSQDLGGSLHNEQFF

v_call: TRBV11-2
clone_size: -
d_call: TRBD1
j_call: TRBJ1-2
cdr3_nt: TGTGCCAGCAGCTTACTCGACAGGGGGAGAGGCTACACCTTC
cdr3_aa: CASSLLDRGRGYTF

v_call: TRBV2
clone_size: -
d_call: -
j_call: TRBJ2-3
cdr3_nt: TGTGCCAGCAGGAGGACAGGCACAGATACGCAGTATTTT
cdr3_aa: CASRRTGTDTQYF

v_call: TRBV6-5
clone_size: -
d_call: -
j_call: TRBJ2-1
cdr3_nt: TGTGCCAGCAGTTACTCGGGGCGGGGCTCCTACAATGAGCAGTTCTTC
cdr3_aa: CASSYSGRGSYNEQFF

v_call: TRBV11-2
clone_size: -
d_call: TRBD2
j_call: TRBJ2-7
cdr3_nt: TGTGCCAGCAGCCCTAGCGGGGATTACGAGCAGTACTTC
cdr3_aa: CASSPSGDYEQYF

v_call: TRBV11-2
clone_size: -
d_call: -
j_call: TRBJ1-2
cdr3_nt: TGTGCCAGCAGCTTTCCGGGAACCGTCTATGGCTACACCTTC
cdr3_aa: CASSFPGTVYGYTF

v_call: TRBV7-9
clone_size: -
d_call: -
j_call: TRBJ1-1
cdr3_nt: TGTGCCAGCAATATGATCCAGGGGTTTGAAGCTTTCTTT
cdr3_aa: CASNMIQGFEAFF

v_call: TRBV4-1
clone_size: -
d_call: -
j_call: TRBJ1-4
cdr3_nt: TGCGCCAGCAGCCAAGAATGGGGGGGCAATGAAAAACTGTTTTTT
cdr3_aa: CASSQEWGGNEKLFF

v_call: TRBV2
clone_size: -
d_call: -
j_call: TRBJ1-4
cdr3_nt: TGTGCCAGCAGCGATGACAGCGCGGCAACTAATGAAAAACTGTTTTTT
cdr3_aa: CASSDDSAATNEKLFF

v_call: TRBV27
clone_size: few
d_call: -
j_call: TRBJ2-7
cdr3_nt: TGTGCCAGCAGTCCATACGGGGGGCGATCCTACGAGCAGTACTTC
cdr3_aa: CASSPYGGRSYEQYF

v_call: TRBV11-2
clone_size: once
d_call: TRBD1
j_call: TRBJ2-7
cdr3_nt: TGTGCCAGCAGCTTGGGGTGGGGCAGGGGGCGACCGGGCTACGAGCAGTACTTC
cdr3_aa: CASSLGWGRGRPGYEQYF

v_call: TRBV5-5
clone_size: -
d_call: -
j_call: TRBJ1-5
cdr3_nt: TGTGCCAGCAGTGGCCAGGCAGGGCATCAGCCCCAGCATTTT
cdr3_aa: CASSGQAGHQPQHF

v_call: TRBV30
clone_size: once
d_call: -
j_call: TRBJ1-2
cdr3_nt: TGTGCCTGGAGGGCGGTAGCTAACTATGGCTACACCTTC
cdr3_aa: CAWRAVANYGYTF

v_call: TRBV30
clone_size: few
d_call: -
j_call: TRBJ1-1
cdr3_nt: TGTGCCTGGAGTGTACCCAGGGGAGAAGCTTTCTTT
cdr3_aa: CAWSVPRGEAFF

v_call: TRBV5-4
clone_size: once
d_call: TRBD1
j_call: TRBJ2-2
cdr3_nt: TGTGCCAGCAGCTTACGACAGGGGAACACCGGGGAGCTGTTTTTT
cdr3_aa: CASSLRQGNTGELFF

v_call: TRBV6-5
clone_size: -
d_call: -
j_call: TRBJ1-2
cdr3_nt: TGTGCCAGCAGTTACGGAGGGGCCTATGGCTACACCTTC
cdr3_aa: CASSYGGAYGYTF

v_call: TRBV30
clone_size: -
d_call: -
j_call: TRBJ2-7
cdr3_nt: TGTGCCTGGAAGGGTAGGGGCACCTACGAGCAGTACTTC
cdr3_aa: CAWKGRGTYEQYF